What follows describes a single TCR beta chain. Its cognate antigen is unknown. These data are taken from a study of T cell responses to AZD1222 COVID-19 vaccine. Study-wide background: The study pooled second doses at about 4 or about 12 weeks.

Per the germline V gene, CDR1 is MGHRA and CDR2 is YSYEKL. This CDR3 region has 14 residues. The V end was cut by 1 base, the J end by 7 bases, with 13 bases between. Data came from immunoSEQ multiplex PCR; TCRdb stores just in-frame clones and leaves some out. In the table there are just under 85,000 clones, roughly 83% of which are singletons. Study-wide points: Donors were mostly white British, more females; clonal diversity possibly underestimated. A reported finding is that nearly half of spike-specific TCRs target unmutated variant regions.

This clonotype originated in an adult in good health. The specimen comprised peripheral blood, sampled on day 0 of AZD1222 vaccination. The genes are TRBV4-1 and TRBJ2-5; D is perhaps TRBD2 (5 bases). The CDR3 protein is CASSQVGARGTQYF. CDR3 sequence (DNA): TGCGCCAGCAGCCAAGTTGGCGCCCGGGGGACCCAGTACTTC.